Sequencing of this T cell receptor (beta chain) was carried out in a study of T cell responses to AZD1222 COVID-19 vaccine. In its sample, this clone was seen a few times. The antigen remains undetermined. The ends were cut back, 3 bases at V and 0 bases at J, with 17 bases in the middle. CDR1 LNHDA and CDR2 SQIVND come from the germline V gene (reference sequence). There are 18 residues in the CDR3. Here immunoSEQ multiplex PCR was the method, and the copy in TCRdb shows in-frame clones only, minus some. The sample has around 92,000 clones, approximately 91% seen once. Study-wide results and limits: Spike regions recognized by vaccine-associated CD4 TCRs spanned the protein, led by 160-218 and 743-854.

The clonotype comes from an adult in good health. The rearrangement uses TRBV19 and TRBJ1-4; D gene uncertain. The source was peripheral blood, collected on day 0 of AZD1222 vaccination. CDR3 sequence reads: CASSIRRKMKATNEKLFF. The CDR3 DNA reads as TGTGCCAGTAGTATTAGGCGGAAAATGAAGGCAACTAATGAAAAACTGTTTTTT.